These T cell receptor beta chains were read from a single sample in a study of T cell repertoires in cytomegalovirus infection. These receptors' targets are unknown. TCRdb re-derived calls from the reads in MiXCR, one entry per CDR3 protein. The table lists hundreds of thousands of distinct CDR3 sequences, about two fifths of them singletons. Sequenced material: cultured PBMCs, taken from culture after CMV antigen stimulation. These receptor sequences come from a human donor in good health (CMV status not recorded). Some clones in this sample may be carry-over from other donors' samples. Both conserved end residues are part of each CDR3. The D gene is left open where the match is weak. Clone sizes are given selectively: once, few, many, or a class where the clone is expanded.

-	-	TRBV12-5	TRBJ1-1	TGTGCTAGCGGAGGGGATACTATGAACACTGAAGCTTTCTTT	CASGGDTMNTEAFF
-	TRBD2	TRBV6-2/TRBV6-3	TRBJ2-1	TGTGCCAGCAGCCCCGGGTGGCGGGAGAAGAATGAGCAGTTCTTC	CASSPGWREKNEQFF
-	TRBD1	TRBV12-3/TRBV12-4	TRBJ2-3	TGTGCCAGCAGTGCGGACAGGGCACGCACAGATACGCAGTATTTT	CASSADRARTDTQYF
-	-	TRBV7-2	TRBJ2-7	TGTGCCAGCAGCTTAGTGGTTAGGGACGAGCAGTACTTC	CASSLVVRDEQYF
few	TRBD2	TRBV20-1	TRBJ2-7	TGCAGTGCTATCCTAGCGGGAGTCGGGGAGCAGTACTTC	CSAILAGVGEQYF
-	TRBD2	TRBV7-4	TRBJ2-7	TGTGCCAGCCTCGGCGGGAGGGGAGGAGAGCAGTACTTC	CASLGGRGGEQYF
-	TRBD1	TRBV25-1	TRBJ2-7	TGTGCCAGCAGTACAGGGGGTCCCCCCTACTACGAGCAGTACTTC	CASSTGGPPYYEQYF
-	-	TRBV4-2	TRBJ1-4	TGTGCCAACAGCCAGGGAAAGGGTGAAGGGGAAAAACTGTTTTTT	CANSQGKGEGEKLFF
few	-	TRBV7-2	TRBJ2-3	TGTGCCAGCAGCTTAGACAGGGAAAGCACAGATACGCAGTATTTT	CASSLDRESTDTQYF
few	TRBD1	TRBV19	TRBJ2-3	TGTGCCAGTAGTTTGACCGGGACAGGCCTCACAGATACGCAGTATTTT	CASSLTGTGLTDTQYF
few	TRBD2	TRBV12-3/TRBV12-4	TRBJ2-5	TGTGCCAGCAGTTCCTTACTAGCGGGGGACCAAGAGACCCAGTACTTC	CASSSLLAGDQETQYF
-	-	TRBV11-2	TRBJ2-7	TGTGCCAGCAGGTCCCCGGGACCCATCGGCTACGAGCAGTACTTC	CASRSPGPIGYEQYF
-	TRBD1	TRBV19	TRBJ2-2	TGTGCCAGTAGTGACAGGGGGCGCTTTATTGCCGGGGAGCTGTTTTTT	CASSDRGRFIAGELFF
few	-	TRBV12-3/TRBV12-4	TRBJ1-1	TGTGCCAGCAGCAACAGGGTCTCAGCTTTCTTT	CASSNRVSAFF
-	-	TRBV27	TRBJ2-1	TGTGCCAGCAGCGAGGGGGGCAGGGATGAGCAGTTCTTC	CASSEGGRDEQFF
few	-	TRBV4-3	TRBJ2-3	TGCGCCAGCAGCCAAGAAAGGGAGCTAGTAGATACGCAGTATTTT	CASSQERELVDTQYF
-	-	TRBV7-2	TRBJ1-2	TGTGCCAGCAGCTTAGCGTCGTTAAGGGACCCCTATGGCTACACCTTC	CASSLASLRDPYGYTF
-	-	TRBV12-3/TRBV12-4	TRBJ1-2	TGTGCCAGCAGTCCGGATCAGACCTATGGCTACACCTTC	CASSPDQTYGYTF
few	TRBD2	TRBV4-3	TRBJ2-1	TGCGCCAGCAGCCAAACTAGCGATCGCTCCTACAATGAGCAGTTCTTC	CASSQTSDRSYNEQFF
-	-	TRBV7-2	TRBJ2-3	TGTGCCAGCAGCTCCAGGGGCGTACGGGTGTCGGGCACAGATACGCAGTATTTT	CASSSRGVRVSGTDTQYF
few	TRBD2	TRBV7-2	TRBJ2-4	TGTGCCAGCAGCTCCGGACTAGCGGGGGGACTAGCCAAAAACATTCAGTACTTC	CASSSGLAGGLAKNIQYF
few	TRBD1	TRBV7-8	TRBJ2-1	TGTGCCAGCAGCTTAACCTTGACAGGGAATGAGCAGTTCTTC	CASSLTLTGNEQFF
-	-	TRBV12-3/TRBV12-4	TRBJ2-3	TGTGCCAGCACCCCCTCGGAAAACACAGATACGCAGTATTTT	CASTPSENTDTQYF
few	-	TRBV6-5	TRBJ2-2	TGTGCCAGCAGTCCACAGGGAAACACCGGGGAGCTGTTTTTT	CASSPQGNTGELFF
-	-	TRBV19	TRBJ2-1	TGTGCCAGTAGTATTGGCAGGGGCTTCTACAATGAGCAGTTCTTC	CASSIGRGFYNEQFF
few	TRBD1	TRBV6-6	TRBJ2-7	TGTGCCAGCAGAACCGGGACAGGGAACGCCTACGAGCAGTACTTC	CASRTGTGNAYEQYF
few	TRBD2	TRBV20-1	TRBJ2-5	TGCAGTGCTTATGCACGGGGACTAGCGGGAGCACTCCAAGAGACCCAGTACTTC	CSAYARGLAGALQETQYF
few	-	TRBV11-2	TRBJ2-5	TGTGCCAGCAGCTTAGATCCGGGCGGGGGCCTCGGGGAGACCCAGTACTTC	CASSLDPGGGLGETQYF
-	-	TRBV5-1	TRBJ2-7	TGCGCCAGCAGCTTGGGTGTCCTGGCGGGGCCGGGCGAGCAGTACTTC	CASSLGVLAGPGEQYF
-	-	TRBV7-6	TRBJ2-6	TGTGCCAGCAGCTTATACTCTGGGGCCAACGTCCTGACTTTC	CASSLYSGANVLTF
few	-	TRBV7-2	TRBJ2-7	TGTGCCAGCAGCGGACTCCTAGGGAGGCCATTCTACGAGCAGTACTTC	CASSGLLGRPFYEQYF
few	-	TRBV19	TRBJ1-4	TGTGCCACGGGAAGCTATGAAAAACTGTTTTTT	CATGSYEKLFF
-	-	TRBV7-2	TRBJ2-6	TGTGCCACTGCAATTGGCTCTGGGGCCAACGTCCTGACTTTC	CATAIGSGANVLTF
-	-	TRBV3-1	TRBJ1-2	TGTGCCAGCAGCCCGAGAGGACAGCGCGGCTACACCTTC	CASSPRGQRGYTF
-	-	TRBV5-4	TRBJ2-3	TGTGCCAGCAGCTCACCGACAGGCACAGATACGCAGTATTTT	CASSSPTGTDTQYF
-	TRBD1	TRBV11-2	TRBJ1-6	TGTGCCAGCAGGAGGAATCAGGGGGCACGGAATTCACCCCTCCACTTT	CASRRNQGARNSPLHF
-	TRBD1	TRBV28	TRBJ1-4	TGTGCCAGCAGTACCCGGACAGGGCCGGCTGAAAAACTGTTTTTT	CASSTRTGPAEKLFF
many	-	TRBV7-2	TRBJ1-6	TGTGCCAGCAGCTTAGCAGGGCCGATTAATTCACCCCTCCACTTT	CASSLAGPINSPLHF
few	-	TRBV6-2/TRBV6-3	TRBJ2-5	TGTGCCAGCAGTAGCAGGAGCCCCCAAGAGACCCAGTACTTC	CASSSRSPQETQYF